Shown below are 30 T cell receptor beta chains from a single sample sequenced in a study of regulatory T cells in long-lasting Graves disease (dated by TCRdb to the early 2020s). To prepare the library, multiplex PCR was applied. This sample was sequenced with an Illumina HiSeq 4000. CDR3 regions were amplified by Arm-PCR with iRepertoire HTBI primers to construct TCR beta libraries. The raw public data were reprocessed by TCRdb itself: fastp quality trimming at Q25, MiXCR clonotype calling, in-frame beta chains only. One record per CDR3 amino acid sequence lists the most common genes and DNA. The sample profile shows about 330,000 distinct CDR3 sequences; about 16% of them were found once. The ten largest clones represent roughly 21% of the sample. The time point label for this specimen denotes: newly diagnosed GD, antithyroid drugs for less than 3 months. For both TCR sequencing and RNA sequencing, RNA was extracted from PBMCs using TRIzol.

These data were also reused for a study on T cells in Graves' hyperthyroidism and ophthalmopathy.

Sequencing used peripheral blood mononuclear cells (PBMCs), obtained at new diagnosis, from a patient treated with antithyroid drugs. The receptor set was obtained from a woman aged 18-30 years with Graves disease. Donor details come from another sample of the same person, matched by shared clones.

This clonotype was counted between two and nine times. Mismatch with germline at one junction end may stem from a read error. CDR3 nucleotides: TGTGCCAGCAGCGTAGATGGTCTGTACAGTGAGCAGTTCTTC. Protein sequence: CASSVDGLYSEQFF. The V call is TRBV9, the J call TRBJ2-1; D gene unclear. The V gene's germline CDR1 is SGDLS and CDR2 YYNGEE. The CDR3 has 14 amino acids.

The table lists this clonotype with many counts. The chain employs TRBV5-1 and TRBJ2-2; 7 nucleotides line up with TRBD2. Germline V lookup: CDR1 SGHRS, CDR2 YFSETQ. This CDR3 has 17 amino acids. V lost 0 bases, J lost 4 bases, and 9 bases stayed unmatched. CDR3 residues: CASSLAGGSRSTGELFF. Here the CDR3 DNA reads TGCGCCAGCAGCTTGGCCGGGGGGAGCCGATCCACCGGGGAGCTGTTTTTT.

V and J are TRBV25-1 and TRBJ2-7; TRBD1 aligns across 8 bases. J gave up 6 bases and V 3 bases, and 7 bases lay outside the gene matches. The CDR3 runs 14 residues. Germline V gene data show CDR1 as MGHDK and CDR2 as SYGVNS. CDR3 sequence: CASSDPGGITEQYF. CDR3 coding DNA: TGTGCCAGCAGTGACCCAGGGGGCATTACCGAGCAGTACTTC.

V usage is TRBV3-1 and J usage is TRBJ2-1, with 10 bases that match TRBD2. CDR3 length equals 16 residues. Germline V lookup: CDR1 LGHDT, CDR2 YNNKEL (reference sequence). V lost 0 bases, J lost 10 bases, and 9 bases stayed unmatched. CDR3 coding DNA: TGTGCCAGCAGCCAAGACCGACTAGCGGGTACAGGGGAGCAGTTCTTC. It yields the protein CASSQDRLAGTGEQFF.

This clonotype came up a few times. The chain has TRBV30 and TRBJ2-1; TRBD1 agrees at 9 bases. Germline V gene sequence: CDR1 GTSNPN, CDR2 SVGIG (reference sequence). The CDR3 length is 15 residues. Germline trimming cut 1 base from V and 2 bases from J; bases unmatched to any gene: 3. The CDR3 loop reads CAWSAGQGPYNEQFF. As DNA, the CDR3 is TGTGCCTGGAGTGCGGGACAGGGCCCCTACAATGAGCAGTTCTTC.

This clonotype was seen only a few times. This sequence joins TRBV7-2 and TRBJ2-1; D perhaps matches TRBD2 (7 bases). Per germline, CDR1 SGHTA and CDR2 FQGNSA. The CDR3 loop spans 15 amino acids. V was clipped by 6 bases and J by 5 bases, with 17 bases between them. This chain's CDR3 is CASSRGLAENNEQFF. In nucleotides, the CDR3 is TGTGCCAGCAGTCGGGGGCTAGCGGAAAACAATGAGCAGTTCTTC.

There are a few counts of this clonotype. The rearrangement links TRBV10-3 to TRBJ1-5; D remains ambiguous. Germline values: CDR1 ENHRY, CDR2 SYGVKD. The CDR3 contains 15 residues. Trimming stripped 8 bases from V and 2 bases from J, with 16 bases between. The CDR3 sequence is CAIGSEGGGNQPQHF. CDR3 DNA sequence: TGTGCCATCGGGTCCGAGGGCGGTGGCAATCAGCCCCAGCATTTT.

This clonotype appeared many times. The rearrangement joins TRBV30 to TRBJ1-6; TRBD1 is a possible D gene (5 bases). Between the trimmed V and J ends, which lost 0 bases and 6 bases, there was a span of 9 bases. This CDR3 region has 14 residues. In germline, CDR1 is GTSNPN, CDR2 SVGIG (reference sequence). CDR3 sequence reads: CAWSVQVANSPLHF. CDR3 coding DNA: TGTGCCTGGAGTGTACAGGTGGCTAATTCACCCCTCCACTTT.

The rearrangement uses TRBV19 and TRBJ1-1; maybe TRBD1 (6 bases). Trimming pared 1 base from V and 6 bases from J, leaving 18 bases between. This CDR3 is 16 amino acids long. Germline-derived CDR1 and CDR2 are LNHDA and SQIVND (reference sequence). The CDR3 loop is CASSIAVGLTGAEAFF. DNA of the CDR3: TGTGCCAGTAGTATAGCCGTGGGGTTGACAGGTGCTGAAGCTTTCTTT.

Notes on this clonotype: A much larger clonotype is one base distant, so this may be a read error. The chain has TRBV10-3 and TRBJ1-1, with D possibly matching TRBD1 (6 bases). The CDR3 runs 17 residues. CDR1 ENHRY and CDR2 SYGVKD come from the germline V gene. The V end was cut by 6 bases, the J end by 0 bases, with 20 bases between. CDR3 region: CAISPSGTFRMNTEAFF. The CDR3 region has the DNA TGTGCCATCAGCCCCTCGGGGACATTCCGCATGAACACTGAAGCTTTCTTT.

In its sample, this clonotype was seen a few times. The chain is built from TRBV29-1 and TRBJ1-1, with 7 bases aligning to TRBD1. The CDR3 consists of 12 residues. V trimming: 7 bases; J trimming: 6 bases; junction bases outside the gene matches: 8. From germline, CDR1 is SQVTM and CDR2 ANQGSEA. CDR3 amino acids: CSGPDRAAEAFF. CDR3 in DNA: TGCAGCGGACCTGACAGGGCGGCTGAAGCTTTCTTT.

This clonotype occurred many times. The DNA for the CDR3 is TGTGCCAGCAGGAACTACGGACAGGGGCGGGACACTGAAGCTTTCTTT. Translated: CASRNYGQGRDTEAFF. V and J are TRBV7-6 and TRBJ1-1, with 9 bases fitting TRBD1. The ends lost 6 bases at V and 3 bases at J; junction bases unmatched: 11. Germline assignment: CDR1 SGHVS and CDR2 FNYEAQ. This CDR3 region has 16 residues.

This clonotype has a count of ten or more. This chain connects TRBV12-3 or TRBV12-4 to TRBJ2-3; TRBD1 agrees at 10 bases. This CDR3 is built from 15 residues. After removal of 7 bases from V and 3 bases from J, the junction contained 7 bases not matched to a gene. This CDR3 reads CASTMTGGGTDTQYF. The CDR3 DNA follows: TGTGCCAGCACCATGACAGGGGGCGGGACAGATACGCAGTATTTT.

This clonotype was observed a handful of times. The junction departs from germline at one end; a sequencing error may be responsible. The rearrangement links TRBV5-1 to TRBJ1-2, with TRBD1 as a possible D gene (5 bases). The CDR3 is made up of 16 amino acids. CDR1 SGHRS and CDR2 YFSETQ come from the germline V gene. CDR3 region: CASSPRDSIINHGYTF. The CDR3 nucleotides are TGCGCCAGCAGCCCACGCGACAGTATTATTAACCATGGCTACACCTTC. The whole variable domain, remainder taken from reference TRBV5-1 and TRBJ1-2, is KAGVTQTPRYLIKTRGQQVTLSCSPISGHRSVSWYQQTPGQGLQFLFEYFSETQRNKGNFPGRFSGRQFSNSRSEMNVSTLELGDSALYLCASSPRDSIINHGYTFGSGTRLTVV.

This clonotype was observed at least ten times. V usage is TRBV27 and J usage is TRBJ2-7; TRBD1 agrees at 10 bases. CDR3 length: 14 residues. Germline V gene lookup returns CDR1 MNHEY and CDR2 SMNVEV (reference sequence). Unmatched junction bases numbered 8, after V lost 6 bases and J lost 6 bases. CDR3 loop: CASRLGQGGPEQYF. In DNA form, the CDR3 reads TGTGCCAGCAGACTCGGACAGGGGGGTCCCGAGCAGTACTTC.

This clonotype was counted between two and nine times. The V and J genes are TRBV29-1 and TRBJ2-3; D ambiguous. From germline, CDR1 is SQVTM and CDR2 ANQGSEA. V lost 5 bases, J lost 5 bases, and 11 bases lay in between. This CDR3 region has 12 residues. For the CDR3, the DNA is TGCAGCGTTACCAGTTCTGAAGATACGCAGTATTTT. This translates into CSVTSSEDTQYF.

This clonotype was counted at least ten times. The CDR3 region has the DNA TGTGCCAGCAGTTTAGTATCGTTCCAGAAGCAGCCCCAGCATTTT. Translation: CASSLVSFQKQPQHF. The chain recombines TRBV28 with TRBJ1-5; D is ambiguous. The CDR3 length is 15 residues. Between the trimmed V and J ends, which lost 2 bases and 7 bases, there was a span of 15 bases. Looked up from germline, CDR1 is MDHEN and CDR2 is SYDVKM.

This clonotype was detected ten times or more. The chain recombines TRBV3-1 with TRBJ1-5, with a weak D call TRBD1 (6 bases). The CDR3 totals 14 residues. Germline CDR1 and CDR2: LGHDT and YNNKEL (reference sequence). Between the trimmed V and J ends, which lost 4 bases and 6 bases, there was a span of 13 bases. CDR3 nucleotide sequence: TGTGCCAGCAGCCTGAACCTCAGGGGTCAGCCCCAGCATTTT. It yields the protein CASSLNLRGQPQHF.

This clonotype was counted many times. This chain links TRBV20-1 with TRBJ2-5; 8 positions match TRBD1. This CDR3 comprises 13 residues. Unmatched junction bases numbered 7, after V lost 5 bases and J lost 5 bases. Germline CDR1 and CDR2: DFQATT and SNEGSKA (reference sequence). CDR3 sequence: CSAPTGAGETQYF. For the CDR3, the DNA is TGCAGTGCTCCGACAGGGGCCGGGGAGACCCAGTACTTC.

This clonotype was counted between two and nine times. The CDR3 here is CATSDAGSSYNEQFF. The CDR3 nucleotides read TGTGCCACCAGTGATGCAGGGAGCTCCTACAATGAGCAGTTCTTC. This chain joins TRBV24-1 and TRBJ2-1; possibly TRBD1 or TRBD2 for D (5 bases each). The germline CDR1 and CDR2 sequences are KGHDR and SFDVKD. Trimming pared 3 bases from V and 0 bases from J, leaving 8 bases between. The CDR3 loop spans 15 amino acids.

This chain joins TRBV6-2 or TRBV6-3 and TRBJ1-6; 10 bases align to TRBD1. Germline V gene data show CDR1 as MNHEY and CDR2 as SVGEGT. The CDR3 spans 14 residues. V lost 3 bases and J lost 9; bases outside the gene matches: 2. The CDR3 nucleotides read TGTGCCAGCAGTTATGGGACAGGGGTTTCACCCCTCCACTTT. It is translated as CASSYGTGVSPLHF.

This clonotype was seen at least ten times. V is TRBV7-9 and J is TRBJ1-5, with TRBD1 identical over 10 bases. J was trimmed by 3 bases and V by 5 bases; bases with no gene match: 4. This CDR3 region has 15 residues. From germline, CDR1 is SEHNR and CDR2 FQNEAQ (reference sequence). The CDR3 coding sequence is TGTGCCAGCAGCCCCGGGACAGGGGTCAATCAGCCCCAGCATTTT. Translating gives CASSPGTGVNQPQHF.

The CDR3 nucleotides are TGTGCCAGTAGTATGGGAAACGACAGGGCCTACTACGAGCAGTACTTC. Translated, it gives CASSMGNDRAYYEQYF. The chain has TRBV19 and TRBJ2-7; 7 bases match TRBD1. The CDR3 extends over 16 amino acids. The germline CDR1 and CDR2 sequences are LNHDA and SQIVND (reference sequence). The V segment lost 3 bases and the J segment 3 bases; nucleotides outside the gene matches: 11.

This clonotype was seen many times. The genes are TRBV6-2 or TRBV6-3 and TRBJ2-2, with 10 bases matching TRBD2. Looked up from germline, CDR1 is MNHEY and CDR2 is SVGEGT. The J segment lost 6 bases and the V segment lost 4 bases, leaving 8 bases of the junction unmatched. The CDR3 contains 16 residues. CDR3 DNA sequence: TGTGCCAGCAGTTCAACGGGGACTAGCGCGGCCGGGGAGCTGTTTTTT. Protein sequence: CASSSTGTSAAGELFF.

This clonotype was observed at least ten times. The V call is TRBV29-1, the J call TRBJ2-2; D unresolved. This CDR3 contains 15 residues. Trimming pared 7 bases from V and 2 bases from J, leaving 17 bases between. CDR1 SQVTM and CDR2 ANQGSEA come from the germline V gene. The CDR3 loop reads CSALPMNLNTGELFF. For the CDR3, the DNA is TGCAGCGCTTTACCGATGAACCTTAACACCGGGGAGCTGTTTTTT.

The chain links TRBV7-9 to TRBJ1-5; the D gene is possibly TRBD1 (5 bases). Deletions cut 5 bases from V and 9 bases from J, with 11 bases between. The length of the CDR3 is 12 residues. CDR1 SEHNR and CDR2 FQNEAQ come from the germline V gene (reference sequence). The CDR3 sequence: CASSTGGGPQHF. CDR3 in DNA: TGTGCCAGCAGCACGGGCGGGGGGCCCCAGCATTTT.

This clonotype came up many times. The V and J genes are TRBV28 and TRBJ2-1; 7 bases fit TRBD2. Germline CDR1 and CDR2: MDHEN and SYDVKM. CDR3 length: 12 amino acids. With V trimmed by 4 bases and J by 7 bases, 1 base remained unmatched. The CDR3 reads CASSSGGNEQFF. The CDR3 nucleotides are TGTGCCAGCAGTTCCGGGGGGAATGAGCAGTTCTTC.

This chain links TRBV5-4 with TRBJ2-5; D is perhaps TRBD1 (6 bases). The CDR3 runs to 15 residues. Trimming pared 3 bases from V and 1 base from J, leaving 13 bases between. Per germline, CDR1 SGHNT and CDR2 YYREEE (reference sequence). The CDR3 sequence is CASSSGQSGQETQYF. The CDR3 nucleotides are TGTGCCAGCAGCTCCGGACAGAGCGGCCAAGAGACCCAGTACTTC.

This clonotype showed up many times. This chain links TRBV28 with TRBJ1-1, with TRBD1 matching over 7 bases. Trimming cost V 8 bases and J 1 base; bases outside gene matches: 25. Germline assignment: CDR1 MDHEN and CDR2 SYDVKM. The CDR3 totals 20 residues. CDR3 bases: TGTGCCAGCCCCAAACAAACCCTACCGGATTTGGGACAGAAGAACACTGAAGCTTTCTTT. It encodes CASPKQTLPDLGQKNTEAFF. The full variable domain, rest sourced from reference TRBV28 and TRBJ1-1, is DVKVTQSSRYLVKRTGEKVFLECVQDMDHENMFWYRQDPGLGLRLIYFSYDVKMKEKGDIPEGYSVSREKKERFSLILESASTNQTSMYLCASPKQTLPDLGQKNTEAFFGQGTRLTVV.

This clonotype was seen many times. V is TRBV27 and J is TRBJ2-2, with unresolved D. Looked up from germline, CDR1 is MNHEY and CDR2 is SMNVEV (reference sequence). The CDR3 covers 15 residues. Trimming left V 7 bases short and J 4 bases short, with 16 bases between. The CDR3 spells CASTSGSLSTGELFF. The DNA for the CDR3 is TGTGCCAGCACCTCCGGGTCTCTGAGCACCGGGGAGCTGTTTTTT.